The sequence of this TCR beta chain was determined in a study of STAT5B mutations in CD4+ large granular lymphocyte leukemia. Study conclusions and caveats: CD4-sorted patient repertoires seemed more clonal than healthy CD4+ repertoires.

TCRdb's table, derived via immunoSEQ multiplex PCR, lists solely in-frame clones and lacks some. The profile shows about 35,000 clones, approximately 67% of them singletons. Details on this clone: Its antigen remains unidentified.

V lost 5 bases and J lost 7, with 11 bases in between. The germline V gene has CDR1 PRHDT and CDR2 FYEKMQ (reference sequence). This CDR3 spans 13 amino acids. The receptor was derived from a human donor in good health. Source material: CD4+ T cells from blood buffy coats. The V gene is TRBV13, the J gene TRBJ1-4, with a tentative D call TRBD1 (5 bases). The CDR3 loop is CASSVRDGEKLFF. The CDR3 bases are TGTGCCAGCAGCGTCCGGGACGGTGAAAAACTGTTTTTT.